This TCR beta chain was recorded in a study of shared clonotypes between healthy human individuals. In the source study's methods: Filtering differed, since immunoSEQ gave only junction sequences and no quality scores. The assay was immunoSEQ multiplex PCR, and TCRdb's table has in-frame clones only and misses some. The V and J calls and clone size come from that table; D and trimming were worked out from the DNA. The sample has about 700,000 clones; over 65% are singletons. The germline V and J ends were trimmed by 1 base and 3 bases, with 7 bases remaining between them. Looked up from germline, CDR1 is GTSNPN and CDR2 is SVGIG (reference sequence). This CDR3 contains 12 residues. Study results and caveats: A generally larger estimated richness was seen in naive subsets than in memory subsets. Clonotype sharing across donors was expected to vary with sequencing depth. Non-shared clonotypes had lower generation probabilities than clonotypes shared by all four sorted-subset donors.

This clone was seen only a few times. Its target is not known. This TCR came from a young woman in good health. Sequencing used memory CD4+ T cells sorted from blood. This sample's subset: CD45RA-negative fraction. The chain employs TRBV30 and TRBJ2-7; no definite D call. The CDR3 DNA follows: TGTGCCTGGAGTGAACAGAACTACGAGCAGTACTTC. Translated: CAWSEQNYEQYF.